These 20 T cell receptor beta chains were all obtained from the same sample, sequenced in a study of T cell responses to AZD1222 COVID-19 vaccine. The table came from immunoSEQ multiplex PCR; TCRdb's copy has only in-frame clones and leaves some out. There are around 160,000 clones in the sample; 88% occur only once, and more than 12% lies in the top ten. The source material was peripheral blood, sampled on day 0 of AZD1222 vaccination. The receptor set was obtained from an adult in good health.

This sequence joins TRBV27 and TRBJ2-1; either TRBD1 or TRBD2 may fit D (5 bases each). CDR1 and CDR2 from the germline V gene are MNHEY and SMNVEV (reference sequence). This CDR3 spans 15 amino acids. V lost 1 base and J lost 5, with 12 bases in between. The CDR3 sequence is CASSLYGATNNEQFF. The CDR3 nucleotides are TGTGCCAGCAGTTTATACGGGGCCACTAACAATGAGCAGTTCTTC.

The chain uses TRBV7-8 and TRBJ2-1, with a tentative D call TRBD1 (5 bases). This CDR3 is built from 15 residues. Germline V gene sequence: CDR1 SGHVS, CDR2 FQNEAQ. V lost 3 bases, J lost 0 bases, and 9 bases lay in between. The CDR3, as DNA: TGTGCCAGCAGCTTCTGGGGCGGCTCCTACAATGAGCAGTTCTTC. Amino acids: CASSFWGGSYNEQFF.

The V and J genes are TRBV6-2 or TRBV6-3 and TRBJ2-7; TRBD2 matches at 10 bases. The CDR3 spans 14 residues. From germline, CDR1 is MNHEY and CDR2 SVGEGT. The J segment lost 12 bases and the V segment lost 4 bases, leaving 12 bases of the junction unmatched. In DNA, the CDR3 is TGTGCCAGCAGTTCCAGCGGGGGGGCCCTGCGGGGGTACTTC. As protein: CASSSSGGALRGYF.

The J gene is TRBJ1-5, the V gene TRBV20-1; TRBD1 agrees at 7 bases. The length of the CDR3 is 11 residues. V was clipped by 7 bases and J by 7 bases; unmatched bases: 4. CDR1 DFQATT and CDR2 SNEGSKA come from the germline V gene (reference sequence). The CDR3 loop reads CSGGDSQPQHF. For the CDR3, the DNA is TGCAGTGGGGGGGACAGCCAGCCCCAGCATTTT.

The rearrangement links TRBV5-1 to TRBJ1-2, with a possible D match to TRBD1 (6 bases). CDR1 is SGHRS and CDR2 is YFSETQ in the germline V gene. The CDR3 totals 14 residues. V gave up 3 bases and J gave up 2 bases, with 11 bases separating them. The CDR3 here is CASSSQGINYGYTF. CDR3 coding DNA: TGCGCCAGCAGCTCACAGGGTATCAACTATGGCTACACCTTC.

The chain is built from TRBV30 and TRBJ1-4; TRBD1 matches at 9 bases. Losses at the gene ends were 4 bases for V and 3 bases for J; bases not matched to a gene: 6. Germline CDR1 GTSNPN, CDR2 SVGIG (reference sequence). The CDR3 runs to 15 residues. The CDR3 DNA reads TGTGCCTGGAAACAGGGGGCCGGGGCTAATGAAAAACTGTTTTTT. Protein sequence: CAWKQGAGANEKLFF.

CDR3 loop: CASSVFSSLSTGELFF. The CDR3 DNA reads TGTGCCAGCAGCGTATTCAGTAGCCTGTCCACCGGGGAGCTGTTTTTT. The rearrangement links TRBV9 to TRBJ2-2, with D uncertain. Germline-derived CDR1 and CDR2 are SGDLS and YYNGEE. The CDR3 extends over 16 amino acids. The V end was cut by 1 base, the J end by 4 bases, with 14 bases between. The whole variable domain, filled in from reference TRBV9 and TRBJ2-2, reads DSGVTQTPKHLITATGQRVTLRCSPRSGDLSVYWYQQSLDQGLQFLIQYYNGEERAKGNILERFSAQQFPDLHSELNLSSLELGDSALYFCASSVFSSLSTGELFFGEGSRLTVL.

J is TRBJ1-2 and V is TRBV10-3; a possible D gene is TRBD1 (5 bases). V lost 5 bases and J lost 2, with 18 bases in between. The CDR3 totals 16 residues. Germline V gene lookup returns CDR1 ENHRY and CDR2 SYGVKD. CDR3 bases: TGTGCCATCAGTAGCCCGACGCGGGGCTTAAACTATGGCTACACCTTC. Amino acids: CAISSPTRGLNYGYTF.

There are a few counts of this clone. The chain links TRBV28 to TRBJ1-1; 8 bases fit TRBD1. This CDR3 is 14 amino acids long. Per germline, CDR1 MDHEN and CDR2 SYDVKM. V trimming: 3 bases; J trimming: 11 bases; junction bases outside the gene matches: 11. The CDR3 here is CASSFQDREGEAFF. CDR3 in DNA: TGTGCCAGCAGTTTCCAGGACAGGGAGGGTGAGGCTTTCTTT.

This sequence joins TRBV5-4 and TRBJ2-3; D is uncertain. The CDR3 length is 15 residues. V was clipped by 0 bases and J by 4 bases, with 12 bases between them. Germline loops: CDR1 SGHNT, CDR2 YYREEE (reference sequence). CDR3 bases: TGTGCCAGCAGCTTGGGGCGTTTAATGGCAGATACGCAGTATTTT. The encoded protein is CASSLGRLMADTQYF.

The chain is built from TRBV3-1 (or the pseudogene TRBV3-2) and TRBJ1-2; possible D gene TRBD1, 6 bases. This CDR3 is built from 18 residues. V gave up 0 bases and J gave up 4 bases, with 21 bases separating them. Germline V gives CDR1 LGHDT, CDR2 YNNKEL (reference sequence). The DNA for the CDR3 is TGTGCCAGCAGCCAAGAAATGGACAGTGCAGAGTCCGGCTATGGCTACACCTTC. Its protein product is CASSQEMDSAESGYGYTF.

The chain couples TRBV7-9 to TRBJ2-5; the D is unclear. Trimming removed 1 base at V and 7 bases at J, with 4 bases between. CDR3 size: 11 residues. Germline CDR1 reads SEHNR; CDR2 reads FQNEAQ (reference sequence). CDR3 nucleotide sequence: TGTGCCAGCAGCTTAGAGGGGACCCAGTACTTC. It encodes CASSLEGTQYF. Full variable domain (rest looked up from reference TRBV7-9 and TRBJ2-5): DTGVSQNPRHKITKRGQNVTFRCDPISEHNRLYWYRQTLGQGPEFLTYFQNEAQLEKSRLLSDRFSAERPKGSFSTLEIQRTEQGDSAMYLCASSLEGTQYFGPGTRLLVL.

The chain combines TRBV13 with TRBJ1-1; D is possibly TRBD1 (5 bases). The CDR3 totals 17 residues. The V gene lost 3 bases and the J gene lost 3 bases, with 20 bases spanning the gap. The germline V gene encodes CDR1 PRHDT and CDR2 FYEKMQ (reference sequence). The CDR3 DNA reads TGTGCCAGCAGCTTGTACCCCGGGGCAGGTGGGGACACTGAAGCTTTCTTT. It specifies CASSLYPGAGGDTEAFF.

The J gene is TRBJ1-2, the V gene TRBV2, with TRBD1 identical over 7 bases. The V and J ends lost 1 base and 7 bases, in that order; junction bases with no gene match: 9. This CDR3 contains 15 residues. Germline-derived CDR1 and CDR2 are SNHLY and FYNNEI. The CDR3 sequence: CASSEGQGFLAGYTF. DNA of the CDR3: TGTGCCAGCAGTGAAGGACAGGGTTTTTTGGCTGGCTACACCTTC.

The CDR3 coding sequence is TGTGCCAGCAGCCAAGGAGTCCGTGGCTACACCTTC. Amino acid sequence: CASSQGVRGYTF. The chain recombines TRBV3-1 (or the pseudogene TRBV3-2) with TRBJ1-2; D is unresolved. The V end was cut by 1 base, the J end by 7 bases, with 7 bases between. Germline V CDR1 and CDR2: LGHDT, YNNKEL (reference sequence). The length of the CDR3 is 12 residues.

J is TRBJ1-6 and V is TRBV6-1, with unresolved D. The V gene lost 5 bases and the J gene lost 2 bases, with 13 bases spanning the gap. The germline gives CDR1 MNHNS, CDR2 SASEGT. The CDR3 contains 16 residues. This CDR3 is CASSQELGAYNSPLHF. CDR3 DNA sequence: TGTGCCAGCAGTCAAGAGCTTGGGGCCTATAATTCACCCCTCCACTTT.

The CDR3 sequence is CASSEEQGVSYGYTF. CDR3 nucleotide sequence: TGTGCCAGCAGTGAAGAGCAGGGTGTATCCTATGGCTACACCTTC. The rearrangement joins TRBV2 to TRBJ1-2, with D possibly being TRBD1 (5 bases). This CDR3 is 15 amino acids long. Germline lookup yields CDR1 SNHLY and CDR2 FYNNEI. Trimming stripped 1 base from V and 4 bases from J, with 13 bases between. The full variable domain, completed using reference TRBV2 and TRBJ1-2, is EPEVTQTPSHQVTQMGQEVILRCVPISNHLYFYWYRQILGQKVEFLVSFYNNEISEKSEIFDDQFSVERPDGSNFTLKIRSTKLEDSAMYFCASSEEQGVSYGYTFGSGTRLTVV.

The rearrangement joins TRBV7-3 to TRBJ1-2; the match to TRBD1 covers 9 bases. This CDR3 contains 13 residues. From germline, CDR1 is SGHTA and CDR2 FQGTGA. Germline trimming cut 4 bases from V and 8 bases from J; bases unmatched to any gene: 5. CDR3 amino acids: CASSSRTGDGYTF. As DNA, the CDR3 is TGTGCCAGCAGCTCCCGGACAGGGGACGGCTACACCTTC.

The rearrangement links TRBV2 to TRBJ2-1; weak D call: TRBD2 (6 bases). V lost 5 bases and J 14 bases, leaving 13 bases between the germline ends. Germline-derived CDR1 and CDR2 are SNHLY and FYNNEI. The length of the CDR3 is 11 residues. CDR3 sequence: CASSPRGNKFF. In DNA, the CDR3 is TGTGCCAGCAGTCCTCGGGGGAATAAGTTCTTC.

The genes are TRBV19 and TRBJ1-5; maybe TRBD1 (6 bases). The CDR3 extends over 14 amino acids. In germline, CDR1 is LNHDA, CDR2 SQIVND (reference sequence). V gave up 6 bases and J gave up 7 bases, with 16 bases separating them. The CDR3 here is CASRAGGARQPQHF. For the CDR3, the DNA is TGTGCCAGTAGAGCGGGGGGGGCGCGGCAGCCCCAGCATTTT.